Listed here are 6 T cell receptor beta chains from one sample, sequenced in a study of low-dose radiotherapy and immunotherapy resistance in tumors. Both TCRalpha and TCRbeta chains were reverse transcribed with V-gene-specific primers. A roughly 20-cycle PCR with a constant-region primer and V-primer adapter amplified TCRs. TCRdb ran MiXCR on the reads and lists one entry per CDR3 protein. The sample carries around 65,000 distinct CDR3 sequences, 26% recorded once. Time point defined: before trial treatment. The material sequenced was PBMCs, taken before treatment. The origin of the receptors is a male donor with rectosigmoid adenocarcinoma.

This clonotype showed up many times. The chain joins TRBV28 to TRBJ1-2; TRBD1 agrees at 8 bases. The CDR3 is 17 residues long. The V segment lost 4 bases and the J segment 7 bases; nucleotides outside the gene matches: 17. Germline CDR1 is MDHEN and CDR2 is SYDVKM. The CDR3 DNA follows: TGTGCCAGCAGTTCCCCCCGAGCGACAGGGGCGGGGTCTGGCTACACCTTC. It translates to CASSSPRATGAGSGYTF.

Many counts were recorded for this clonotype. The chain carries TRBV4-1 and TRBJ1-1, with TRBD1 matching 7 bases. CDR3 length: 15 residues. V gave up 3 bases and J gave up 0 bases; unmatched junction bases: 4. Germline V lookup: CDR1 MGHRA, CDR2 YSYEKL. CDR3 nucleotides: TGCGCCAGCAGCCACCGGGACAGCCTGAACACTGAAGCTTTCTTT. It codes for CASSHRDSLNTEAFF.

This clonotype was seen ten or more times. The chain employs TRBV4-3 and TRBJ2-5; D is unresolved. Germline CDR1 is LGHNA and CDR2 is YSLEER. Between the trimmed V and J ends, which lost 4 bases and 2 bases, there was a span of 14 bases. The CDR3 extends over 15 amino acids. The CDR3 nucleotides are TGCGCCAGCAGCCCGACCTTTAACAAGCAAGAGACCCAGTACTTC. It is translated as CASSPTFNKQETQYF.

In its sample, this clonotype was seen many times. The gene calls are TRBV12-3 or TRBV12-4 and TRBJ1-2; a possible D gene is TRBD1 (5 bases). Trimming stripped 6 bases from V and 8 bases from J, with 10 bases between. CDR3 length: 11 amino acids. As DNA, the CDR3 is TGTGCCAGCAGGGGACGTCGGGGCTACACCTTC. Translated, it gives CASRGRRGYTF.

In this sample, this clonotype turned up many times. The chain combines TRBV7-9 with TRBJ2-4, with D perhaps matching TRBD1 (5 bases). CDR1 is SEHNR and CDR2 is FQNEAQ in the germline V gene (reference sequence). This CDR3 comprises 16 residues. V was pared by 1 base and J by 1 base, with 11 bases between. The DNA of the CDR3 is TGTGCCAGCAGCTTAGGAGAGGCAGGGGCCAAAAACATTCAGTACTTC. It translates to CASSLGEAGAKNIQYF.

This clonotype appeared many times. The chain combines TRBV28 with TRBJ2-6; TRBD2 is a possible D gene (5 bases). Germline V CDR1 and CDR2: MDHEN, SYDVKM. The CDR3 is 16 amino acids. The germline V and J ends were trimmed by 5 bases and 4 bases, with 15 bases remaining between them. CDR3 in DNA: TGTGCCAGCAGTCCGCCCCGGGGAGCCGGGGCCAACGTCCTGACTTTC. It encodes CASSPPRGAGANVLTF.